This T cell receptor beta chain was captured in a study of post-analysis software for immune sequencing data. On this clonotype itself: Its antigen remains unknown.

Included in the TCR beta cDNA libraries were unique molecular identifiers. From the PCR reads, TCRdb called clonotypes with MiXCR, one entry per CDR3 protein. The sample has over 700,000 distinct CDR3 sequences, 25% to 30% seen once. Whole-study results and caveats: The study found TRBV5-6, TRBV5-1 and TRBV20-1 among about five TRBV segments more frequent in patients than controls.

The CDR3 consists of 15 residues. CDR1 SGHRS and CDR2 YFSETQ come from the germline V gene. Trimming removed 2 bases at V and 0 bases at J, with 6 bases between. The sequence came from a girl aged 10-17 years with multiple sclerosis. The chain joins TRBV5-1 to TRBJ2-6, with no clear D. What was sequenced was blood. In nucleotides, the CDR3 is TGCGCCAGCAGCTTTGACCCCTCTGGGGCCAACGTCCTGACTTTC. It translates to CASSFDPSGANVLTF.